This T cell receptor (beta chain) was sequenced in a study of blood T cell repertoires in COVID-19. Study background: PBMCs, B-cell-depleted T cells, or T cells were the source of the cDNA or gDNA that made up the material.

Assay used: immunoSEQ multiplex PCR; TCRdb lists only in-frame clones, some missing. The data contain 210,000 or so clones, 80% to 85% of them singletons. The sequenced sample was peripheral blood. This clonotype originated in a human donor in a cohort sampled during active COVID-19.

The CDR3 sequence is CASSLVLLGYTF. In DNA form, the CDR3 reads TGTGCCAGCAGCTTGGTTCTCCTAGGCTACACCTTC. V and J are TRBV12-3 or TRBV12-4 and TRBJ1-2; D ambiguous. V lost 6 bases and J 8 bases, leaving 13 bases between the germline ends. The CDR3 is 12 residues long.